This is a list of T cell receptor beta chains from one sample in a study of T cells after yellow fever vaccination. TCRdb itself ran the 5' RACE reads through MiXCR, one entry per CDR3 protein. This sample has hundreds of thousands of distinct CDR3 sequences, with 9% to 15% found just once. Sample: PBMCs, taken on the day of the yellow fever booster vaccination. Every receptor here comes from a man aged 25 to 40 who received the YFV17D yellow fever vaccine. The CDR3 runs from the conserved cysteine through the conserved F or W. A D gene is named only where the DNA matches it firmly. Rows may omit the clone size; those that give it use once, few, many or a size class.

clone size	J gene	V gene	CDR3 length	D gene	CDR3 protein	CDR3 DNA
few	TRBJ2-3	TRBV7-9	15	TRBD1	CASSPWTGSADTQYF	TGTGCCAGCAGCCCCTGGACAGGGAGTGCAGATACGCAGTATTTT
few	TRBJ1-5	TRBV7-8	17	TRBD1	CASSFIRDRGLNQPQHF	TGTGCCAGCAGCTTTATCCGGGACAGGGGTTTAAATCAGCCCCAGCATTTT
NA	TRBJ2-3	TRBV5-6	20	TRBD2	CASSRTGTSGRTRGADTQYF	TGTGCCAGCAGCCGAACCGGGACTAGCGGGAGGACCCGGGGTGCAGATACGCAGTATTTT
NA	TRBJ2-7	TRBV29-1	14	NA	CSVEDTGPPYEQYF	TGCAGCGTTGAGGATACCGGTCCTCCCTACGAGCAGTACTTC
few	TRBJ1-1	TRBV5-1	15	NA	CASSTRTETNTEAFF	TGCGCCAGCAGCACACGGACAGAAACAAACACTGAAGCTTTCTTT
few	TRBJ2-3	TRBV20-1	16	NA	CSARDYRRKGTDTQYF	TGCAGTGCTAGAGATTATCGGCGGAAGGGCACAGATACGCAGTATTTT
NA	TRBJ1-4	TRBV7-8	14	TRBD1	CASSPPGGDEKLFF	TGTGCCAGCAGCCCTCCAGGGGGGGATGAAAAACTGTTTTTT
few	TRBJ2-1	TRBV28	14	TRBD1	CASRFWTGDNEQFF	TGTGCCAGCAGGTTTTGGACAGGGGACAATGAGCAGTTCTTC
once	TRBJ2-3	TRBV28	13	NA	CATAGASGYTQYF	TGTGCCACCGCAGGGGCTAGCGGTTATACGCAGTATTTT
NA	TRBJ2-1	TRBV7-2	16	NA	CASSLTSGHPYNEQFF	TGTGCCAGCAGCCTTACGAGCGGGCACCCCTACAATGAGCAGTTCTTC
few	TRBJ1-5	TRBV9	14	NA	CASSKGVSNQPQHF	TGTGCCAGCAGCAAAGGGGTCAGCAATCAGCCCCAGCATTTT
NA	TRBJ2-7	TRBV12-3/TRBV12-4	15	NA	CASSKPRGLSYEQYF	TGTGCCAGCAGTAAGCCCAGGGGTTTAAGCTACGAGCAGTACTTC
few	TRBJ2-3	TRBV6-1	13	NA	CASSEASGGTQYF	TGTGCCAGCAGTGAAGCCTCCGGAGGTACGCAGTATTTT
NA	TRBJ2-1	TRBV6-2/TRBV6-3	12	NA	CASSNREWEQFF	TGTGCCAGCAGTAACAGGGAGTGGGAGCAGTTCTTC
many	TRBJ2-7	TRBV10-3	11	NA	CAISDHYEQYF	TGTGCCATCAGTGATCATTACGAGCAGTACTTC
few	TRBJ2-1	TRBV24-1	16	TRBD2	CATSDSPGGPFNEQFF	TGTGCCACCAGTGACTCCCCGGGAGGGCCGTTCAATGAGCAGTTCTTC
NA	TRBJ1-2	TRBV30	12	TRBD1	CAWSPQGAGYTF	TGTGCCTGGAGTCCCCAGGGGGCTGGCTACACCTTC
NA	TRBJ2-5	TRBV5-4	15	NA	CASSAGPPRAETQYF	TGTGCCAGCAGCGCTGGGCCCCCCCGGGCCGAGACCCAGTACTTC